The rows below give T cell receptor beta chains drawn from one sample of a study of T cell responses to AZD1222 COVID-19 vaccine. Repertoires were generated with immunoSEQ multiplex PCR, while TCRdb's copy carries only in-frame clones and drops some. The table includes about 200,000 clones, just over 85% detected once. Sample: peripheral blood, taken on day 0 of AZD1222 vaccination. The receptors come from an adult in good health. Both conserved end residues are part of each CDR3. The order of the fields is CDR3 DNA, CDR3 protein, V gene, J gene, D gene, clone size. D genes are given only for firm matches. Only some rows state a clone size, as once, few, many or a class for expanded clones.

DNA: TGTGCCAGCAGCTTGTCAGGACAGGGGTGGGATTCACCCCTCCACTTT
CDR3: CASSLSGQGWDSPLHF
V: TRBV5-6
J: TRBJ1-6
D: TRBD1
size: NA

DNA: TGTGCCAGCAGCTCGACAGCGGCTAACTATGGCTACACCTTC
CDR3: CASSSTAANYGYTF
V: TRBV7-3
J: TRBJ1-2
D: NA
size: NA

DNA: TGTGCCAGCAGCCAAAGGGGGGGTTACGAGCAGTACTTC
CDR3: CASSQRGGYEQYF
V: TRBV7-2
J: TRBJ2-7
D: NA
size: NA

DNA: TGTGCCAGCAGTGGAGAGATTTCTGGAAACACCATATATTTT
CDR3: CASSGEISGNTIYF
V: TRBV2
J: TRBJ1-3
D: NA
size: once

DNA: TGTGCCAGCAGCGTAGTACAGGCGGGCTCTGGAAACACCATATATTTT
CDR3: CASSVVQAGSGNTIYF
V: TRBV9
J: TRBJ1-3
D: NA
size: NA

DNA: TGTGCCAGCAGCCAAGATGCTCGGGATTCACCCCTCCACTTT
CDR3: CASSQDARDSPLHF
V: TRBV4-2
J: TRBJ1-6
D: NA
size: NA

DNA: TGCGCCAGCAGAAAAGACGGTGGGTGGAATGAAAAACTGTTTTTT
CDR3: CASRKDGGWNEKLFF
V: TRBV5-1
J: TRBJ1-4
D: NA
size: NA

DNA: TGTGCCAGCGCCGGTACGGGACACGGGCCCCAGCATTTT
CDR3: CASAGTGHGPQHF
V: TRBV6-5
J: TRBJ1-5
D: NA
size: NA

DNA: TGTGCCAGCAGGCTGCCAGCTACCGCCAATCAGCCCCAGCATTTT
CDR3: CASRLPATANQPQHF
V: TRBV28
J: TRBJ1-5
D: NA
size: NA

DNA: TGTGCCAGCAGATCCATGGGGGTCCAAGAGACCCAGTACTTC
CDR3: CASRSMGVQETQYF
V: TRBV3-1/TRBV3-2
J: TRBJ2-5
D: NA
size: NA

DNA: TGTGCCAGCAGCATCGGGACAGGGTTTCGCTACACCTTC
CDR3: CASSIGTGFRYTF
V: TRBV3-1/TRBV3-2
J: TRBJ1-2
D: TRBD1
size: once

DNA: TGTGCCAGCAGCGGGACTCAAGAGACCCAGTACTTC
CDR3: CASSGTQETQYF
V: TRBV2
J: TRBJ2-5
D: NA
size: NA

DNA: TGTGCCAGCAGCGTAGACTTTTCCCTTTTCCCCTTTCCCCTCCACTTT
CDR3: CASSVDFSLFPFPLHF
V: TRBV9
J: TRBJ1-6
D: NA
size: NA

DNA: TGCGCCAGCAGCCAAGATGGACTACCATATGGCTACACCTTC
CDR3: CASSQDGLPYGYTF
V: TRBV4-3
J: TRBJ1-2
D: NA
size: NA

DNA: TGCAGCGTCCGGACAGGGGCGTACAATGAGCAGTTCTTC
CDR3: CSVRTGAYNEQFF
V: TRBV29-1
J: TRBJ2-1
D: TRBD1
size: NA

DNA: TGTGCCATCGGCGGATCTGGGGCCAACGTCCTGACTTTC
CDR3: CAIGGSGANVLTF
V: TRBV10-3
J: TRBJ2-6
D: NA
size: NA

DNA: TGTGCCAGCAGTAGGGGGAGGAGGCAGTACTTC
CDR3: CASSRGRRQYF
V: TRBV6-5
J: TRBJ2-7
D: NA
size: NA